This T cell receptor (beta chain) was found in a study of blood T cell repertoires in COVID-19. Profiled with immunoSEQ multiplex PCR; TCRdb holds only in-frame clones, not every one. Here the sample spans roughly 570,000 clones, about 89% being singletons. CDR1 and CDR2 from the germline V gene are MGHRA and YSYEKL. The V end was cut by 0 bases, the J end by 4 bases, with 18 bases between. The CDR3 spans 17 residues. The sequence came from a woman aged 45-65 years with COVID-19, enrolled during active disease. V and J are TRBV4-1 and TRBJ1-2; D is undetermined. The sequenced material came from peripheral blood. Here the CDR3 DNA reads TGCGCCAGCAGCCAAGATTACGCAAATGGCGGGTTCTATGGCTACACCTTC. As protein: CASSQDYANGGFYGYTF.